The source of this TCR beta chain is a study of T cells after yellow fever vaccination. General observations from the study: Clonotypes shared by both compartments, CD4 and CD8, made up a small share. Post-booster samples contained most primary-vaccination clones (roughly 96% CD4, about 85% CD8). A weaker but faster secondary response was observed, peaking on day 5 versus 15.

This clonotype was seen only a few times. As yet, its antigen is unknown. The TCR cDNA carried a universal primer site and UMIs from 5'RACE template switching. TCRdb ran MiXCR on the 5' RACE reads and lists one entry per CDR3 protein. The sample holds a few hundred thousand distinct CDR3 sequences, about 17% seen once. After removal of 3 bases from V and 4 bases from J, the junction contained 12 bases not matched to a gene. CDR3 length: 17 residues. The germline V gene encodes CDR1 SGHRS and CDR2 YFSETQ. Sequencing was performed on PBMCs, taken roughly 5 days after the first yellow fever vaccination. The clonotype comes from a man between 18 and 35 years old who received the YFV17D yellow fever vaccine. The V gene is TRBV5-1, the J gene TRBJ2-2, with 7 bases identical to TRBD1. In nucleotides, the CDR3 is TGCGCCAGCAGCTCTCCAAAACAGGGGTCGGGCACCGGGGAGCTGTTTTTT. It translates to CASSSPKQGSGTGELFF.